The 4 T cell receptor beta chains below all came from one sample that was sequenced in a study of beta chain features in type 1 diabetes. TCRB transcripts that were expressed got sequenced, as all of the isolated RNA had been reverse transcribed. The assay was immunoSEQ multiplex PCR, and TCRdb's table has in-frame clones only and misses some. The sample includes 860,000 or so clones, roughly 17% of them seen just once. Specimen: naive CD4+ T cells from blood. The receptors derive from a woman between 18 and 29 years old in good health.

The chain recombines TRBV5-6 with TRBJ2-1; 11 bases map to TRBD1. The length of the CDR3 is 17 residues. The trim removed 3 bases at V and 3 bases at J, leaving 8 bases unmatched. CDR1 is SGHDT and CDR2 is YYEEEE in the germline V gene. CDR3 region: CASSYNGGTGGYNEQFF. CDR3 bases: TGTGCCAGCAGCTACAACGGAGGGACAGGGGGCTACAATGAGCAGTTCTTC.

This sequence joins TRBV7-9 and TRBJ2-1; 7 positions match TRBD2. From germline, CDR1 is SEHNR and CDR2 FQNEAQ (reference sequence). V was pared by 5 bases and J by 6 bases, with 7 bases of the junction left unmatched. The CDR3 spans 14 residues. The CDR3 DNA follows: TGTGCCAGCAGCGGGCGACTAGCTAGCAATGAGCAGTTCTTC. Its translation: CASSGRLASNEQFF.

This clone was seen a handful of times. The sample carries other DNA sequences with the same CDR3. The rearrangement joins TRBV29-1 to TRBJ1-4; D is possibly TRBD1 (5 bases). Trimming removed 4 bases at V and 8 bases at J, with 11 bases between. The CDR3 length is 12 residues. Per the germline V gene, CDR1 is SQVTM and CDR2 is ANQGSEA. The CDR3 spells CSVVQGDEKLFF. CDR3 bases: TGCAGCGTTGTCCAGGGCGACGAAAAACTGTTTTTT.

The chain links TRBV5-1 to TRBJ2-7; D is undetermined. This CDR3 region has 14 residues. The V end was cut by 0 bases, the J end by 5 bases, with 12 bases between. The V gene's germline CDR1 is SGHRS and CDR2 YFSETQ. The CDR3 is CASSLGLKEHEQYF. The CDR3, as DNA: TGCGCCAGCAGCTTGGGACTCAAAGAGCACGAGCAGTACTTC.